This T cell receptor (beta chain) derives from a study of shared clonotypes between healthy human individuals. Study conclusions and caveats: Clonotypes shared by all four sorted-subset donors had higher generation probabilities than non-shared clonotypes. Naive subsets usually exceeded memory subsets in estimated richness.

Here immunoSEQ multiplex PCR was the method, and the copy in TCRdb shows in-frame clones only, minus some. The table records about 2.3 million clones, around 93% of them present only once. CD4+ cell separation produced CD45RA+ naive and CD45RA-negative memory subsets. A remark on this clone: What it recognizes is unknown.

What was sequenced was naive CD4+ T cells from PBMCs. Noted subset: CD45RA+ positively selected. The clonotype comes from a man in his late teens or twenties in good health. Some clones in this sample may be carry-over from other donors' samples.

The DNA of the CDR3 is TGTGCCAGTAGTCCCGACAGGGCGGCCGGGGAGCTGTTTTTT. Translating gives CASSPDRAAGELFF. The chain combines TRBV19 with TRBJ2-2; 7 nucleotides match TRBD1. The CDR3 is made up of 14 amino acids. Unmatched junction bases numbered 6, after V lost 5 bases and J lost 6 bases. Per germline, CDR1 LNHDA and CDR2 SQIVND (reference sequence).